This TCR beta chain was captured by sequencing in a study of PD-1 blockade in classical Hodgkin lymphoma. For the study at large: Each patient was given nivolumab 3 mg/kg through a vein every 2 weeks. The study's findings and limits: Patients with a complete response exhibited baseline diversity comparable to newly diagnosed patients. Diversity in CD4+ TCRs, unlike that measured in CD8+ TCRs, had risen significantly by C4D1. Before treatment, TCR diversity in newly diagnosed patients was reportedly lower than in healthy donors.

Germline V gene sequence: CDR1 MRHNA, CDR2 SNTAGT. This CDR3 comprises 15 residues. V shed 7 bases and J shed 7 bases, with 22 bases lying between them. Concerning this clone: Its antigen is not identified.

Sequencing was performed with immunoSEQ multiplex PCR; in TCRdb, only in-frame clones are kept and a portion is missing. In the table there are around 19,000 clones, 80% of which are singletons. Time point meaning: cycle 4 day 1 (C4D1), after 6 weeks of nivolumab. Brentuximab vedotin exposure varied, and every patient relapsed after autologous stem cell transplantation. The V and J genes are TRBV6-4 and TRBJ1-1, with a tentative D call TRBD1 (5 bases). The receptor comes from a human donor with classical Hodgkin lymphoma. This material consisted of peripheral blood mononuclear cells (PBMCs), taken before the fourth cycle of nivolumab. DNA of the CDR3: TGTGCCAGCAAGAAGGAAGGGCCCGGGGGGGGTGAAGCTTTCTTT. It yields the protein CASKKEGPGGGEAFF.